These 21 T cell receptor beta chains came from one sample sequenced in a study of shared clonotypes between healthy human individuals. The protocol was immunoSEQ multiplex PCR, while the TCRdb copy is restricted to in-frame clones and leaves out a portion. In the table there are about 1 million clones, around 74% of which are singletons. Sequenced input: memory CD4+ T cells sorted from blood. Subset in this sample: CD45RA-negative fraction. These receptors came from a man aged 18 to 29 in good health.

The chain employs TRBV2 and TRBJ1-1; D is unresolved. Germline CDR1 reads SNHLY; CDR2 reads FYNNEI. This CDR3 is 15 amino acids long. The V end was cut by 6 bases, the J end by 1 base, with 15 bases between. The CDR3 bases are TGTGCCAGCAGCGAGGAGGTGGCAGGGAACACTGAAGCTTTCTTT. Protein: CASSEEVAGNTEAFF.

This chain connects TRBV19 to TRBJ2-5; D is undetermined. This CDR3 has 14 amino acids. V lost 1 base and J 1 base, leaving 7 bases between the germline ends. Germline values: CDR1 LNHDA, CDR2 SQIVND (reference sequence). This CDR3 is CASSIGYSQETQYF. The CDR3 DNA sequence: TGTGCCAGTAGTATAGGGTACAGCCAAGAGACCCAGTACTTC.

This chain uses TRBV19 with TRBJ2-3; D remains ambiguous. The CDR3 loop spans 14 amino acids. Germline CDR1 reads LNHDA; CDR2 reads SQIVND (reference sequence). V shed 3 bases and J shed 1 base, with 8 bases lying between them. CDR3 DNA sequence: TGTGCCAGTAGTATGGGGTCGCGCACAGATACGCAGTATTTT. The encoded protein is CASSMGSRTDTQYF.

Turning to this clone: At the DNA level, this CDR3 is encoded by other sequences in the same sample as well. The chain employs TRBV6-1 and TRBJ1-4, with TRBD1 identical over 7 bases. The trim removed 6 bases at V and 0 bases at J, leaving 4 bases unmatched. Germline V gene sequence: CDR1 MNHNS, CDR2 SASEGT. The CDR3 length is 15 residues. Here the CDR3 DNA reads TGTGCCAGCAGCCGAGGACAGGCAACTAATGAAAAACTGTTTTTT. This translates into CASSRGQATNEKLFF.

The chain recombines TRBV2 with TRBJ1-1; a weak D match, TRBD1 (5 bases). The ends were cut back, 7 bases at V and 2 bases at J, with 14 bases in the middle. Germline V CDR1 and CDR2: SNHLY, FYNNEI. The length of the CDR3 is 14 residues. The CDR3, as DNA: TGTGCCAGCAACCCCGGAGGGGTAAACACTGAAGCTTTCTTT. This codes for CASNPGGVNTEAFF.

The chain recombines TRBV14 with TRBJ2-3; TRBD2 might be the D (7 bases). Trimming took 1 base from V and 6 from J, leaving 23 bases between them. The length of the CDR3 is 18 residues. Germline CDR1 is SGHDN and CDR2 is FVKESK. CDR3 DNA sequence: TGTGCCAGCAGCCAAGGTAGAGGGGCGGGGGCACGTACGGATACGCAGTATTTT. This sequence encodes CASSQGRGAGARTDTQYF.

This clone was detected only once. The CDR3 loop is CASSLFRGHEQFF. In nucleotides, the CDR3 is TGTGCCAGCAGCTTATTCAGGGGACATGAGCAGTTCTTC. The rearrangement links TRBV7-9 to TRBJ2-1, with a tentative D call TRBD1 (6 bases). Germline-derived CDR1 and CDR2 are SEHNR and FQNEAQ (reference sequence). The length of the CDR3 is 13 residues. V lost 2 bases and J lost 8, with 10 bases in between.

The V gene is TRBV5-1, the J gene TRBJ2-7; TRBD2 is a possible D gene (6 bases). The CDR3 has 17 amino acids. V lost 1 base and J 7 bases, leaving 24 bases between the germline ends. Germline V gene data show CDR1 as SGHRS and CDR2 as YFSETQ. CDR3 in amino acids: CASSLPGDSGYHQEQYF. The CDR3 DNA is TGCGCCAGCAGCTTGCCCGGGGATAGCGGCTATCATCAGGAGCAGTACTTC. Full variable domain (remainder filled in from reference TRBV5-1 and TRBJ2-7): KAGVTQTPRYLIKTRGQQVTLSCSPISGHRSVSWYQQTPGQGLQFLFEYFSETQRNKGNFPGRFSGRQFSNSRSEMNVSTLELGDSALYLCASSLPGDSGYHQEQYFGPGTRLTVT.

The chain recombines TRBV19 with TRBJ1-5; weak D call: TRBD1 (5 bases). V lost 4 bases, J lost 7 bases, and 11 bases lay in between. Germline V lookup: CDR1 LNHDA, CDR2 SQIVND (reference sequence). This CDR3 spans 13 amino acids. CDR3 sequence: CASSSQGAQPQHF. The DNA of the CDR3 is TGTGCCAGTAGTAGTCAGGGTGCCCAGCCCCAGCATTTT.

This clone has more than one count but fewer than ten. This chain joins TRBV11-2 and TRBJ1-6; D remains unclear. Trimming took off 4 bases at V and 7 bases at J, with 11 bases between the two ends. The CDR3 length is 14 residues. Looked up from germline, CDR1 is SGHAT and CDR2 is FQNNGV. CDR3 residues: CASSSSSPNSPLHF. The DNA of the CDR3 is TGTGCCAGCAGCTCGAGCAGCCCAAATTCACCCCTCCACTTT.

This sequence joins TRBV6-1 and TRBJ1-1, with D maybe TRBD1 (6 bases). CDR1 is MNHNS and CDR2 is SASEGT in the germline V gene. This CDR3 contains 13 residues. The ends were cut back, 7 bases at V and 0 bases at J, with 9 bases in the middle. Here the CDR3 reads CASIGTLNTEAFF. CDR3 in DNA: TGTGCCAGCATCGGGACACTGAACACTGAAGCTTTCTTT.

This clone was detected only once. The chain has TRBV7-2 and TRBJ2-1; 10 nucleotides match TRBD2. CDR1 and CDR2 (germline): SGHTA, FQGNSA. The CDR3 is made up of 16 amino acids. The ends lost 1 base at V and 7 bases at J; junction bases unmatched: 7. This chain's CDR3 is CASSLGSGRALNEQFF. DNA for the CDR3: TGTGCCAGCAGCTTAGGGAGCGGGAGGGCCCTTAATGAGCAGTTCTTC. Based on the CDR3 plus reference TRBV7-2 and TRBJ2-1, the full variable domain is GAGVSQSPSNKVTEKGKDVELRCDPISGHTALYWYRQSLGQGLEFLIYFQGNSAPDKSGLPSDRFSAERTGGSVSTLTIQRTQQEDSAVYLCASSLGSGRALNEQFFGPGTRLTVL.

This chain uses TRBV2 with TRBJ2-7; 9 nucleotides match TRBD2. This CDR3 comprises 15 residues. After removal of 6 bases from V and 2 bases from J, the junction contained 8 bases not matched to a gene. The germline V gene encodes CDR1 SNHLY and CDR2 FYNNEI. CDR3 in DNA: TGTGCCAGCAGCACTCTAGCGGGACTAGCCTACGAGCAGTACTTC. Translation gives CASSTLAGLAYEQYF.

This chain links TRBV2 with TRBJ1-1; 9 bases match TRBD1. The CDR3 runs 14 residues. J lost 5 bases, V lost 7 bases, and 8 bases had no gene match. Germline CDR1 and CDR2: SNHLY and FYNNEI. The CDR3 loop reads CASINRGQMTEAFF. The DNA for the CDR3 is TGTGCCAGCATTAACAGGGGGCAGATGACTGAAGCTTTCTTT.

This chain connects TRBV5-1 to TRBJ2-5; D not certain. CDR1 and CDR2 (germline): SGHRS, YFSETQ. Trimming removed 4 bases at V and 7 bases at J, with 8 bases between. This CDR3 has 11 residues. CDR3 amino acids: CASSRVVTQYF. The DNA of the CDR3 is TGCGCCAGCAGCCGAGTTGTGACCCAGTACTTC.

The sample holds a few counts of this clone. V gene TRBV5-6 combines with J gene TRBJ2-3; TRBD2 matches at 7 bases. The germline CDR1 and CDR2 sequences are SGHDT and YYEEEE. Trimming cost V 3 bases and J 5 bases; bases outside gene matches: 12. The CDR3 runs 16 residues. The CDR3 spells CASSWERDYQVDTQYF. In nucleotides, the CDR3 is TGTGCCAGCAGCTGGGAGCGGGACTACCAAGTAGATACGCAGTATTTT.

The V gene is TRBV20-1, the J gene TRBJ1-1; D is undetermined. Per the germline V gene, CDR1 is DFQATT and CDR2 is SNEGSKA (reference sequence). The CDR3 covers 11 residues. The CDR3 DNA is TGCAGCTCCGAGGAGAACACTGAAGCTTTCTTT. It is translated as CSSEENTEAFF.

The rearrangement uses TRBV5-4 and TRBJ2-5; 7 bases agree with TRBD1. This CDR3 region has 15 residues. V dropped 4 bases and J dropped 4; count of bases not matched to a gene: 10. CDR1 SGHNT and CDR2 YYREEE come from the germline V gene (reference sequence). Written as DNA, the CDR3 is TGTGCCAGCAGCCGCCCAACAGGGGATCGAGAGACCCAGTACTTC. Its translation is CASSRPTGDRETQYF.

The chain employs TRBV30 and TRBJ2-3; D is undetermined. This CDR3 comprises 12 residues. Germline V gene lookup returns CDR1 GTSNPN and CDR2 SVGIG (reference sequence). V lost 3 bases and J 4 bases, leaving 8 bases between the germline ends. CDR3 bases: TGTGCCTGGAGAGGGTTGGCAGATACGCAGTATTTT. This encodes CAWRGLADTQYF.

The rearrangement links TRBV5-4 to TRBJ2-7; no clear D. The CDR3 has 13 residues. V dropped 4 bases and J dropped 3 bases, with 11 bases sitting between them. Germline V lookup: CDR1 SGHNT, CDR2 YYREEE (reference sequence). The CDR3 is CASSINHGYEQYF. The CDR3 DNA reads as TGTGCCAGCAGCATAAACCACGGCTACGAGCAGTACTTC.

The chain recombines TRBV7-8 with TRBJ2-7, with TRBD1 as a possible D gene (6 bases). Germline V lookup: CDR1 SGHVS, CDR2 FQNEAQ. CDR3 size: 13 residues. Trimming cost V 7 bases and J 5 bases, with 15 bases left between them. In DNA, the CDR3 is TGTGCCAGCACGAGAAACAGGGCCGACGAGCAGTACTTC. It yields the protein CASTRNRADEQYF.